This T cell receptor beta chain was retrieved from a study of cytomegalovirus exposure and HLA in healthy donors. The study's findings and limits: 150 or so TCR beta chains were listed as cytomegalovirus-associated. Despite most TCR sequences being rare, some public TCRs occurred in many donors. Using the classifier, cytomegalovirus status was reportedly diagnosed with high specificity and sensitivity. In a later analysis, first-cohort TCR clusters were found to tend to co-occur in the 130 or so validation repertoires.

Only in-frame clones appear in the TCRdb table, and some are missing; sequencing was by immunoSEQ multiplex PCR. The sample carries fewer than 200,000 clones, about 86% recorded once. In the case of this clone: Its antigen is not known.

This clonotype originated in a woman aged 25 to 45 in good health and CMV-seronegative. Sample: PBMCs.

The DNA for the CDR3 is TGCGCCAGCAGCTTGGGGGAGGATACGCAGTATTTT. Its protein is CASSLGEDTQYF. V and J are TRBV5-1 and TRBJ2-3, with D possibly TRBD2 on 5 matching bases. V lost 0 bases, J lost 6 bases, and 5 bases lay in between. Germline loops: CDR1 SGHRS, CDR2 YFSETQ. This CDR3 contains 12 residues.